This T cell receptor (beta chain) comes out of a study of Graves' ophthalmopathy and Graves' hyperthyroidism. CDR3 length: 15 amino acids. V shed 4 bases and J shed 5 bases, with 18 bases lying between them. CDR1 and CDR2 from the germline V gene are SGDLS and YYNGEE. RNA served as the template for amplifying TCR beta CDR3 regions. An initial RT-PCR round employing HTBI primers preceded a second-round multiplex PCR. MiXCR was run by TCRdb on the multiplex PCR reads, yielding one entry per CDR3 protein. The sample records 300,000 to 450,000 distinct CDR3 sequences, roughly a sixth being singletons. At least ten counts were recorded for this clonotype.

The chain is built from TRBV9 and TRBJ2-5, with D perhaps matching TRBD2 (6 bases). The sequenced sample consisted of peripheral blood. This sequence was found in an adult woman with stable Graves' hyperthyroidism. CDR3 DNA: TGTGCCAGCAGCAAACCTGGGGGGATAGGTGAGACCCAGTACTTC. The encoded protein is CASSKPGGIGETQYF.